This T cell receptor beta chain appears in the sequencing data of a study of blood T cell repertoires in COVID-19 (dated by TCRdb to 2018 to 2021). Regarding the research as a whole: Collaborator samples came from the United States, Italy and Spain and covered acute and convalescent phases of COVID-19. The prospective study material was composed of cDNA or gDNA derived from T cells, B-cell-depleted T cells, or PBMCs. Deeply sampled blood TCRbeta repertoires from subjects exposed to, actively infected with, or recovered from COVID-19 were included in the dataset. A freely available public database, intended as a resource for researchers studying the immune response to SARS-CoV-2, is where the repertoires were released. Samples came from the ongoing ImmuneRACE study (first 160 participants) plus 1,254 subjects from 6 global collaborators. Nearly every sample came with metadata listing a de-identified subject ID, COVID-19 status, age in years and sex. Where available, HLA class I and class II types were taken from metadata supplied by the sample provider and were not determined by assay-based typing. General study outcomes and caveats: Clinical and demographic metadata were provided uncurated, with the amount varying by source and participant.

As concerns this clone: Its antigen target is currently unknown. There are no base qualities to consult, and no much larger clone falls within one base.

Participants in the prospective study were aged 18 to 89 years, lived in under 30 United States geographic areas, and enrolled through a virtual design. In the prospective study, cohorts were assigned on the basis of participant-reported clinical history obtained from a screening survey and a study questionnaire. A participant counted as exposed if, within 2 weeks of entering the study, that participant had been in contact with someone who had a PCR-confirmed or clinician-diagnosed COVID-19 case. Mobile phlebotomists in the prospective study collected whole blood, serum and a nasopharyngeal or oropharyngeal swab from every participant. Prospective study participants could optionally give additional blood draws and questionnaires over an approximately 2-month period. Before DNA extraction, prospective study blood samples were shipped either frozen or at room temperature. Per the germline V gene (reference sequence), GTSNPN is the CDR1 and SVGIG is the CDR2. The CDR3 measures 12 amino acids from cysteine to phenylalanine. Left in the record is the CDR3 DNA by itself, 36 bases read in frame from the first base. V is cut back by 8 bases and J by 0 bases, with 3 bases in the junction unmatched.

TCRbeta CDR3 regions were amplified from genomic DNA by means of the immunoSEQ Assay, a bias-controlled multiplex PCR. On the authors' methods: The number of nucleated cells in each sample was estimated by amplification of reference gene primers within the assay. To quantify the absolute abundance of each unique TCRbeta CDR3 rearrangement, sequence reads were collapsed and filtered. For each sample, productive Simpson clonality was calculated by taking the square root of Simpson's diversity index across productive rearrangements. TCRdb's version of the immuneACCESS table is confined to in-frame rearrangements and falls short of the full clone set. An unresolved V gene accounts for under half of the shortfall where checked; the remainder is of unknown origin. V and J calls plus clone size are reproduced from that table; the DNA served to infer D and trimming. Across this sample there are hundreds of thousands of clones, with more than 80% seen only once. The ten largest clones take up around 1% of the sample.

The sequencing input was PBMCs or T cells enriched from blood (not recorded which). This clonotype was obtained from a man aged 45 to 65 who had been exposed to COVID-19. Recombination connected TRBV30 to TRBJ2-5, with 7 central nucleotides matching TRBD1. The DNA sequence reads TGTGCCGGGGACAGCAACCAAGAGACCCAGTACTTC. This translates into CAGDSNQETQYF.